This TCR beta chain comes out of a study of blood T cell repertoires in COVID-19. Study-level background: Donors in the United States, Italy and Spain gave samples during acute or convalescent COVID-19. Sources were T cells, B-cell-depleted T cells, or PBMCs; the material itself was cDNA or gDNA.

The Seattle site enrolled patients during active infection and followed them longitudinally. The repertoire was sequenced with immunoSEQ multiplex PCR; TCRdb's copy has only in-frame clones and lacks some. This table has roughly 120,000 clones, about 85% appearing once. The V end lost 2 bases, the J end lost 9 bases, and 8 bases lay between the germline ends. The CDR3 has 12 residues. Germline V lookup: CDR1 MNHEY, CDR2 SMNVEV (reference sequence). V usage is TRBV27 and J usage is TRBJ2-1; no definite D call. The clonotype comes from a woman between 55 and 75 years old with COVID-19, enrolled during active disease. What was sequenced was peripheral blood. The CDR3 loop is CASSLGVSEQFF. In DNA form, the CDR3 reads TGTGCCAGCAGTTTAGGAGTGAGTGAGCAGTTCTTC.